These T cell receptor beta chains were read from a single sample in a study of cytomegalovirus exposure and HLA in healthy donors. Profiled with immunoSEQ multiplex PCR; TCRdb holds only in-frame clones, not every one. Of around 150,000 clones in the sample, about 87% were seen once. The sample was PBMCs. Receptors originate from a woman under 40 in good health and CMV-seronegative. Both conserved end residues are part of each CDR3. Fields, in order: V gene, CDR3 length, D gene, J gene, clone size, CDR3 DNA, CDR3 protein. The D gene is left open where the match is weak. Size tells how often a clone was seen (once, few, many) or the class of an expanded clone, and some rows leave it out.

V gene: TRBV7-9; CDR3 length: 14; D gene: .; J gene: TRBJ2-5; clone size: .; CDR3 DNA: TGTGCCAGCAGCTTGGGACAAAAACAAGAGACCCAGTACTTC; CDR3 protein: CASSLGQKQETQYF
V gene: TRBV11-2; CDR3 length: 15; D gene: TRBD2; J gene: TRBJ2-5; clone size: .; CDR3 DNA: TGTGCCAGCAGAGGACTAGCGGGGGACCTAGAGACCCAGTACTTC; CDR3 protein: CASRGLAGDLETQYF
V gene: TRBV27; CDR3 length: 14; D gene: .; J gene: TRBJ1-2; clone size: .; CDR3 DNA: TGTGCCAGCAGTTTACGACAGAAAGGATATGGCTACACCTTC; CDR3 protein: CASSLRQKGYGYTF
V gene: TRBV19; CDR3 length: 13; D gene: TRBD1; J gene: TRBJ1-1; clone size: .; CDR3 DNA: TGTGCCAGTACCGGGACAGGGCGCACTGAAGCTTTCTTT; CDR3 protein: CASTGTGRTEAFF
V gene: TRBV5-6; CDR3 length: 15; D gene: TRBD2; J gene: TRBJ2-5; clone size: .; CDR3 DNA: TGTGCCAGCAGCTTGACTAGCGGGGGCCAAGAGACCCAGTACTTC; CDR3 protein: CASSLTSGGQETQYF
V gene: TRBV5-6; CDR3 length: 15; D gene: TRBD1; J gene: TRBJ2-4; clone size: .; CDR3 DNA: TGTGCCAGCAGAGCCGGGACAGTAGCCAAAAACATTCAGTACTTC; CDR3 protein: CASRAGTVAKNIQYF
V gene: TRBV27; CDR3 length: 15; D gene: TRBD2; J gene: TRBJ2-7; clone size: .; CDR3 DNA: TGTGCCAGCAGTTTATCGTGGGGACTAGCTTACGAGCAGTACTTC; CDR3 protein: CASSLSWGLAYEQYF
V gene: TRBV9; CDR3 length: 15; D gene: TRBD1; J gene: TRBJ2-5; clone size: .; CDR3 DNA: TGTGCCAGCAGCGGAGACCAAGACAGGGGGGAGACCCAGTACTTC; CDR3 protein: CASSGDQDRGETQYF
V gene: TRBV4-3; CDR3 length: 19; D gene: .; J gene: TRBJ2-2; clone size: .; CDR3 DNA: TGCGCCAGCAGCCAGTACCCCCCCTGGTCGGTCATGAACACCGGGGAGCTGTTTTTT; CDR3 protein: CASSQYPPWSVMNTGELFF
V gene: TRBV6-5; CDR3 length: 16; D gene: .; J gene: TRBJ2-5; clone size: .; CDR3 DNA: TGTGCCAGCAGTTACTGGGGCCTAACAGGGAAGGAGACCCAGTACTTC; CDR3 protein: CASSYWGLTGKETQYF
V gene: TRBV7-8; CDR3 length: 16; D gene: TRBD2; J gene: TRBJ2-2; clone size: .; CDR3 DNA: TGTGCCAGCAGCCGACGACTAGCGGGTGACGTCGGGGAGCTGTTTTTT; CDR3 protein: CASSRRLAGDVGELFF
V gene: TRBV7-9; CDR3 length: 13; D gene: .; J gene: TRBJ2-5; clone size: .; CDR3 DNA: TGTGCCAGCAGCTTCTATGTTTCGGAGACCCAGTACTTC; CDR3 protein: CASSFYVSETQYF
V gene: TRBV11-2; CDR3 length: 12; D gene: .; J gene: TRBJ2-7; clone size: few; CDR3 DNA: TGTGCCAGCAGCTCGCGGGTCTACGAGCAGTACTTC; CDR3 protein: CASSSRVYEQYF
V gene: TRBV7-9; CDR3 length: 12; D gene: .; J gene: TRBJ2-5; clone size: .; CDR3 DNA: TGTTCCAGCAGCTCCGAAGTGGCTTCCCAGTACTTC; CDR3 protein: CSSSSEVASQYF
V gene: TRBV6-6; CDR3 length: 14; D gene: .; J gene: TRBJ2-1; clone size: .; CDR3 DNA: TGTGCCAGCAGTCCAGTCGGAGCCTACAATGAGCAGTTCTTC; CDR3 protein: CASSPVGAYNEQFF
V gene: TRBV6-6; CDR3 length: 13; D gene: .; J gene: TRBJ2-2; clone size: few; CDR3 DNA: TGTGCCACGTCTCTCCCGAACACCGGGGAGCTGTTTTTT; CDR3 protein: CATSLPNTGELFF
V gene: TRBV2; CDR3 length: 14; D gene: .; J gene: TRBJ1-2; clone size: .; CDR3 DNA: TGTGCCAGCAGTCTAGGGGTGGTTAGCTATGGCTACACCTTC; CDR3 protein: CASSLGVVSYGYTF
V gene: TRBV19; CDR3 length: 14; D gene: TRBD1; J gene: TRBJ2-7; clone size: .; CDR3 DNA: TGTGCCAGTAGCCATCCGGGACAGGGCTACGAGCAGTACTTC; CDR3 protein: CASSHPGQGYEQYF
V gene: TRBV11-3; CDR3 length: 14; D gene: .; J gene: TRBJ1-1; clone size: .; CDR3 DNA: TGTGCCAGCAGCCCGGACTCCACGGACACTGAAGCTTTCTTT; CDR3 protein: CASSPDSTDTEAFF
V gene: TRBV9; CDR3 length: 13; D gene: .; J gene: TRBJ1-3; clone size: .; CDR3 DNA: TGTGCCAGCAGCGCCCCCCGCGCATACACCATATATTTT; CDR3 protein: CASSAPRAYTIYF
V gene: TRBV7-6; CDR3 length: 16; D gene: TRBD1; J gene: TRBJ2-2; clone size: .; CDR3 DNA: TGTGCCAGCAGCTTATACAGGGGGCGTTTCTCCGGGGAGCTGTTTTTT; CDR3 protein: CASSLYRGRFSGELFF
V gene: TRBV29-1; CDR3 length: 17; D gene: TRBD1; J gene: TRBJ2-4; clone size: .; CDR3 DNA: TGCAGCGTTGAGGGGACAGGGGGCAAGGGATCCAAAAACATTCAGTACTTC; CDR3 protein: CSVEGTGGKGSKNIQYF
V gene: TRBV4-1; CDR3 length: 17; D gene: .; J gene: TRBJ2-2; clone size: .; CDR3 DNA: TGCGCCAGCAGCCCCGAATCCTTCACAAGGAACACCGGGGAGCTGTTTTTT; CDR3 protein: CASSPESFTRNTGELFF
V gene: TRBV28; CDR3 length: 15; D gene: .; J gene: TRBJ2-7; clone size: .; CDR3 DNA: TGTGCCAGCAGTTATACGAATACAGGGAATTGGGAGCAGTACTTC; CDR3 protein: CASSYTNTGNWEQYF